A single sample gave rise to the 14 T cell receptor beta chains below, sequenced in a study of CD8 T cells in Susac syndrome. Random hexamers were used to reverse transcribe an amount of about 0.45 to 1 ug RNA. MiXCR, run by TCRdb on the immunoSEQ multiplex PCR reads, gives a single entry per CDR3 protein. The table lists some 300,000 distinct CDR3 sequences, approximately 85% of them singletons. Material: CD8+ T cells from PBMCs. The receptors originated from a human donor with multiple sclerosis.

The chain couples TRBV27 to TRBJ2-7, with D perhaps TRBD2 (6 bases). Trimming took 6 bases from V and 6 from J, leaving 15 bases between them. The CDR3 is 13 amino acids. Germline V lookup: CDR1 MNHEY, CDR2 SMNVEV (reference sequence). The DNA of the CDR3 is TGTGCCAGCAGCCCGGGGGTCCTCTTCGAGCAGTACTTC. Its translation is CASSPGVLFEQYF.

About this clonotype: Its ends do not fully match the called genes, so a read error is possible. The V and J genes are TRBV11-2 and TRBJ2-7; 8 nucleotides agree with TRBD1. The CDR3 runs to 13 residues. Germline CDR1 is SGHAT and CDR2 is FQNNGV. The CDR3 is CASSLGQGFEQYF. The CDR3 region has the DNA TGTGCCAGCAGTTTAGGACAGGGCTTTGAGCAGTACTTC.

This clonotype came up once. The V and J genes are TRBV28 and TRBJ2-3, with 8 bases identical to TRBD2. V was pared by 3 bases and J by 2 bases, with 7 bases of the junction left unmatched. The CDR3 runs to 16 residues. Germline-derived CDR1 and CDR2 are MDHEN and SYDVKM. CDR3 sequence reads: CASSFAGGYLTDTQYF. For the CDR3, the DNA is TGTGCCAGCAGTTTTGCGGGAGGCTACCTCACAGATACGCAGTATTTT.

CDR3 protein: CASSPPYSGRSYTGELFF. In nucleotides, the CDR3 is TGTGCCAGCAGCCCCCCATATAGCGGGAGGTCCTACACCGGGGAGCTGTTTTTT. This chain links TRBV11-2 with TRBJ2-2; 10 bases agree with TRBD2. The junction had 12 bases not matched to a gene; V was cut back by 5 bases and J by 3 bases. This CDR3 has 18 residues. Germline assignment: CDR1 SGHAT and CDR2 FQNNGV.

This chain links TRBV21-1 with TRBJ2-1; TRBD1 reflects the table's D call only, with no check against the DNA. TRBV21-1 is termed a pseudogene. The CDR3 is made up of 18 amino acids. CDR3 amino acids: CASSKALETYHRPQQGFF. The DNA of the CDR3 is TGTGCCAGCAGCAAAGCGCTTGAAACTTACCACCGCCCCCAGCAAGGGTTCTTC.

This chain joins TRBV5-1 and TRBJ2-1, with TRBD2 matching over 7 bases. CDR1 and CDR2 from the germline V gene are SGHRS and YFSETQ. There are 15 residues in the CDR3. The ends lost 0 bases at V and 6 bases at J; junction bases unmatched: 6. This CDR3 reads CASSLVVRGTNEQFF. For the CDR3, the DNA is TGCGCCAGCAGCTTGGTGGTGCGGGGGACCAATGAGCAGTTCTTC.

V is TRBV14 and J is TRBJ1-5, with no clear D. CDR1 SGHDN and CDR2 FVKESK come from the germline V gene. CDR3 length: 13 amino acids. Trimming took off 9 bases at V and 1 base at J, with 10 bases between the two ends. The CDR3 sequence is CARGSLSNQPQHF. The DNA of the CDR3 is TGTGCCAGGGGGTCGTTAAGCAATCAGCCCCAGCATTTT.

This chain connects TRBV4-3 to TRBJ2-2; the D gene is possibly TRBD1 (6 bases). Germline-derived CDR1 and CDR2 are LGHNA and YSLEER. The CDR3 consists of 18 residues. V shed 0 bases and J shed 4 bases, with 18 bases lying between them. The CDR3 spells CASSQDQIAQGITGELFF. CDR3 in DNA: TGCGCCAGCAGCCAAGATCAAATCGCGCAGGGGATCACCGGGGAGCTGTTTTTT.

The chain links TRBV6-2 or TRBV6-3 to TRBJ2-7, with D perhaps given as TRBD1 or TRBD2 (6 bases each). CDR1 is MNHEY, CDR2 SVGEGT, per germline. Trimming cost V 8 bases and J 4 bases, with 15 bases left between them. The CDR3 totals 13 residues. CDR3 coding DNA: TGTGCCAGCGAATCCCAGGGGAGGTACGAGCAGTACTTC. This codes for CASESQGRYEQYF.

This chain links TRBV6-2 or TRBV6-3 with TRBJ1-1, with D tentatively TRBD1 (6 bases). Germline CDR1 is MNHEY and CDR2 is SVGEGT. The CDR3 is 13 residues long. V lost 0 bases to trimming and J lost 11 bases, with 13 bases between them. CDR3 protein: CASSYSVQGRAFF. CDR3 in DNA: TGTGCCAGCAGTTACTCTGTCCAGGGGCGGGCTTTCTTT.

This chain joins TRBV3-1 and TRBJ2-7; D not certain. This CDR3 has 14 residues. V was shortened by 10 bases and J by 6 bases, with 22 bases between the two germline ends. Germline assignment: CDR1 LGHDT and CDR2 YNNKEL (reference sequence). CDR3: CATPVTLTRCEQYF. The CDR3 DNA reads as TGTGCCACCCCCGTTACTCTCACTCGGTGCGAGCAGTACTTC.

This chain uses TRBV7-9 with TRBJ1-2, with 9 bases that match TRBD1. The V segment lost 5 bases and the J segment 8 bases; nucleotides outside the gene matches: 9. Germline V gives CDR1 SEHNR, CDR2 FQNEAQ (reference sequence). CDR3 length: 14 amino acids. CDR3 coding DNA: TGTGCCAGCAGCGGACAGGGGACAGCCTCCGGCTACACCTTC. This gives the protein CASSGQGTASGYTF.

The chain has TRBV30 and TRBJ2-1; maybe TRBD1 (5 bases). V lost 1 base and J lost 5, with 12 bases in between. The CDR3 runs 14 residues. Germline values: CDR1 GTSNPN, CDR2 SVGIG (reference sequence). The CDR3 DNA reads TGTGCCTGGAGTGGGGGCCTGGGGCACAATGAGCAGTTCTTC. Encoded protein: CAWSGGLGHNEQFF. Full variable domain (rest looked up from reference TRBV30 and TRBJ2-1): SQTIHQWPATLVQPVGSPLSLECTVEGTSNPNLYWYRQAAGRGLQLLFYSVGIGQISSEVPQNLSASRPQDRQFILSSKKLLLSDSGFYLCAWSGGLGHNEQFFGPGTRLTVL.

The CDR3: CASSLVRVGTEAFF. The CDR3 DNA sequence: TGTGCCAGCAGCTTAGTCAGGGTAGGGACTGAAGCTTTCTTT. The chain recombines TRBV5-8 with TRBJ1-1; D may be TRBD1 (5 bases). In germline, CDR1 is SGHTS, CDR2 YDEGEE. The CDR3 has 14 residues. V lost 2 bases, J lost 5 bases, and 13 bases lay in between.